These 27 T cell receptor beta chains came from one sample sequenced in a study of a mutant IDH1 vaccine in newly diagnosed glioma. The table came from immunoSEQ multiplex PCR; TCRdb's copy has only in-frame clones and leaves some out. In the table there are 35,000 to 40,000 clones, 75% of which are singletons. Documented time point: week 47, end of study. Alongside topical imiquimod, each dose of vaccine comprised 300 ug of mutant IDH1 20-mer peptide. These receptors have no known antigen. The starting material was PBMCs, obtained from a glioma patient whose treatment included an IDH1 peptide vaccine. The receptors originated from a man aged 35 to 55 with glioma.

CDR3 DNA sequence: TGCAGCGTTGCCATCCCGGGACAGGGGCCAAATGAAAAACTGTTTTTT. This gives the protein CSVAIPGQGPNEKLFF. The V call is TRBV29-1, the J call TRBJ1-4, with 10 bases that match TRBD1. CDR1 SQVTM and CDR2 ANQGSEA come from the germline V gene. Unmatched junction bases numbered 10, after V lost 4 bases and J lost 5 bases. The CDR3 totals 16 residues. Variable domain in full (rest from reference TRBV29-1 and TRBJ1-4): SAVISQKPSRDICQRGTSLTIQCQVDSQVTMMFWYRQQPGQSLTLIATANQGSEATYESGFVIDKFPISRPNLTFSTLTVSNMSPEDSSIYLCSVAIPGQGPNEKLFFGSGTQLSVL.

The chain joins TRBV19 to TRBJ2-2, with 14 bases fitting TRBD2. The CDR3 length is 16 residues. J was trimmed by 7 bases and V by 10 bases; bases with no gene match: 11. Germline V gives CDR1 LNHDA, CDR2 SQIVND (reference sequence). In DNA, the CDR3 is TGTGCCACCCGGAAGGGGACTAGCGGGAGAATCGGGGAGCTGTTTTTT. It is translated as CATRKGTSGRIGELFF.

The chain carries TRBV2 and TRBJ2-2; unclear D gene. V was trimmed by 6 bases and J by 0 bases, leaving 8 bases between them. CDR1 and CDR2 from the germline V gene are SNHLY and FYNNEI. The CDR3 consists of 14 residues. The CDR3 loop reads CASRLSSNTGELFF. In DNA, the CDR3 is TGTGCCAGCAGACTATCTTCGAACACCGGGGAGCTGTTTTTT.

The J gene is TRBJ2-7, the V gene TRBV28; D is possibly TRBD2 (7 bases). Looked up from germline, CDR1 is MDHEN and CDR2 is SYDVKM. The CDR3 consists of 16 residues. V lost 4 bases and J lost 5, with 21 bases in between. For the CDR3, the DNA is TGTGCCAGCAGTTGGTCTAGCGGAGCCAACAGGGACGAGCAGTACTTC. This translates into CASSWSSGANRDEQYF. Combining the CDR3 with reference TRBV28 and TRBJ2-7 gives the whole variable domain DVKVTQSSRYLVKRTGEKVFLECVQDMDHENMFWYRQDPGLGLRLIYFSYDVKMKEKGDIPEGYSVSREKKERFSLILESASTNQTSMYLCASSWSSGANRDEQYFGPGTRLTVT.

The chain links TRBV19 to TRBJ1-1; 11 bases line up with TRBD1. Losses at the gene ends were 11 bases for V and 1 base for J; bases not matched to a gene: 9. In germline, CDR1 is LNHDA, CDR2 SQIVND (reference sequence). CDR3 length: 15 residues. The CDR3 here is CASKDRGLGNTEAFF. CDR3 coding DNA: TGTGCCTCAAAGGACAGGGGGCTTGGGAACACTGAAGCTTTCTTT.

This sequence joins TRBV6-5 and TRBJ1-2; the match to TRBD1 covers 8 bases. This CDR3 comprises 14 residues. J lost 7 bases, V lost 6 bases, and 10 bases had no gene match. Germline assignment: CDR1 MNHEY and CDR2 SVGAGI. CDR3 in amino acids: CASSKDRALGGYTF. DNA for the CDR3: TGTGCCAGCAGCAAGGACAGGGCCCTTGGTGGCTACACCTTC.

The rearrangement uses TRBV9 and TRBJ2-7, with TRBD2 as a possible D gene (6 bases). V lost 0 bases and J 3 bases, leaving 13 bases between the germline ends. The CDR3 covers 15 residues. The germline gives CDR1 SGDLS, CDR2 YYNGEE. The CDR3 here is CASSVDPGEGYEQYF. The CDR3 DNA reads TGTGCCAGCAGCGTAGACCCGGGAGAGGGCTACGAGCAGTACTTC.

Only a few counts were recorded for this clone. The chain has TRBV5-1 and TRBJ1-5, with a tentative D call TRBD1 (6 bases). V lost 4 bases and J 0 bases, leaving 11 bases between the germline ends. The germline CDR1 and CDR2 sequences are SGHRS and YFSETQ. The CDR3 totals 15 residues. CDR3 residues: CASSPGDYSNQPQHF. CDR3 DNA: TGCGCCAGCAGCCCAGGGGATTATAGCAATCAGCCCCAGCATTTT.

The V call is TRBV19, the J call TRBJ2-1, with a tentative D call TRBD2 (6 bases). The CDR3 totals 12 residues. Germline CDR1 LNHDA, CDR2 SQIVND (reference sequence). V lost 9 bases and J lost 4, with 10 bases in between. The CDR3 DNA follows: TGTGCCAGCCGGGGGACTTACAATGAGCAGTTCTTC. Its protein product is CASRGTYNEQFF.

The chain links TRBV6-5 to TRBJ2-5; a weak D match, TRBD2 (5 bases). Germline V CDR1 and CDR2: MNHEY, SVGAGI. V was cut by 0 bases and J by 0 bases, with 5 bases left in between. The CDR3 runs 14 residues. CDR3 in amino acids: CASSYSRDQETQYF. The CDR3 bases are TGTGCCAGCAGTTACTCGAGGGACCAAGAGACCCAGTACTTC.

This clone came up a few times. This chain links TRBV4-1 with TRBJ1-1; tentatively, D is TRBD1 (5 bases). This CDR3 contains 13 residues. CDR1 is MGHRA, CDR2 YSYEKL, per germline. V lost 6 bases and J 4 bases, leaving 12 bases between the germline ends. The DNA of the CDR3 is TGCGCCAGCAGACGAGGGGCTAGCACTGAAGCTTTCTTT. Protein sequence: CASRRGASTEAFF.

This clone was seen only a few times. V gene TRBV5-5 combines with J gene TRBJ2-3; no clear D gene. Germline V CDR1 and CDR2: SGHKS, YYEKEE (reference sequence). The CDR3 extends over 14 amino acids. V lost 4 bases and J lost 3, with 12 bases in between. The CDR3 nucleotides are TGTGCCAGCAGCCTCCCCCTCAGGACAGATACGCAGTATTTT. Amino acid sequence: CASSLPLRTDTQYF.

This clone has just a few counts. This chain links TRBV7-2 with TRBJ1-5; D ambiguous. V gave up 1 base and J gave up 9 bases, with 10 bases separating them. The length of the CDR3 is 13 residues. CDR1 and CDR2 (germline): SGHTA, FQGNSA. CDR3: CASSLEGWGPQHF. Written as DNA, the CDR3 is TGTGCCAGCAGCTTAGAGGGTTGGGGGCCCCAGCATTTT.

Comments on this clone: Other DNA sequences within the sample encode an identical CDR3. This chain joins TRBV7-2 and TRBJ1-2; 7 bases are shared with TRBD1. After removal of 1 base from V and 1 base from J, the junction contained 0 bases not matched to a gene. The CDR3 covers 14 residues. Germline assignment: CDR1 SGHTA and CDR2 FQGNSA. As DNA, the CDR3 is TGTGCCAGCAGCTTAGGACAGGGTAACTATGGCTACACCTTC. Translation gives CASSLGQGNYGYTF.

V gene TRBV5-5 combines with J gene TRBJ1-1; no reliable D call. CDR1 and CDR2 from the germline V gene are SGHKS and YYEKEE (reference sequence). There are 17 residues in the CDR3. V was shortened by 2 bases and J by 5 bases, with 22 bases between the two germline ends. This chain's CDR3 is CASSFGRAGGFNTEAFF. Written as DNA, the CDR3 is TGTGCCAGCAGCTTCGGTCGGGCGGGAGGTTTTAATACTGAAGCTTTCTTT.

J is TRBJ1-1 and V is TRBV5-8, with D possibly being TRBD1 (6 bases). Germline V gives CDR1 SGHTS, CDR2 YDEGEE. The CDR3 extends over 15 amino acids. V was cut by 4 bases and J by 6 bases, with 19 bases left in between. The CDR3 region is CASSPGQGIRAEAFF. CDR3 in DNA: TGTGCCAGCAGCCCGGGGCAGGGGATAAGGGCTGAAGCTTTCTTT.

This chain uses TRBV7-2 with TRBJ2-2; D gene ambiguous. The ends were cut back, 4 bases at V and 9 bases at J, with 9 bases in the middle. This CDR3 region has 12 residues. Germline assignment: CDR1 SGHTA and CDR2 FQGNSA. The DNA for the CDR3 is TGTGCCAGCAGCTCGACCGCTAGGGAGCTGTTTTTT. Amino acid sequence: CASSSTARELFF.

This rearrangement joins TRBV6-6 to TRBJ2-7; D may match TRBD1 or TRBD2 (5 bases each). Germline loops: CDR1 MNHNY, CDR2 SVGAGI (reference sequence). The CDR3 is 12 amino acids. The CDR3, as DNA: TGTGCCAGCGGTTATTGGGGGAACGAGCAGTACGTC. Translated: CASGYWGNEQYV.

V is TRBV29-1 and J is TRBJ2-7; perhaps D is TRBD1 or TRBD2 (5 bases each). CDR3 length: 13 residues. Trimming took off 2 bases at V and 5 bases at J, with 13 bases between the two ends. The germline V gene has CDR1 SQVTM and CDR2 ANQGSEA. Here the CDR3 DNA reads TGCAGCGTTGAAAGGGACCTTGGCGACGAGCAGTACTTC. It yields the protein CSVERDLGDEQYF.

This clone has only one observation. The CDR3 DNA follows: TGCAGCGTAAGAGGGGGGATTTCAGATACGCAGTATTTT. As protein: CSVRGGISDTQYF. The rearrangement joins TRBV29-1 to TRBJ2-3; D is tentatively TRBD1 or TRBD2 (6 bases each). Per germline, CDR1 SQVTM and CDR2 ANQGSEA. The V and J ends lost 6 bases and 4 bases respectively, with 14 bases between them. CDR3 length: 13 residues.

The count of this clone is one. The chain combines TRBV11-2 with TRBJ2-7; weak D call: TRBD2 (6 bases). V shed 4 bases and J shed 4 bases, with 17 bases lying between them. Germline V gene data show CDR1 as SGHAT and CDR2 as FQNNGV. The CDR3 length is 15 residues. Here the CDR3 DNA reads TGTGCCAGCAGCTACCACGAGACTAGAAGTTACGAGCAGTACTTC. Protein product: CASSYHETRSYEQYF.

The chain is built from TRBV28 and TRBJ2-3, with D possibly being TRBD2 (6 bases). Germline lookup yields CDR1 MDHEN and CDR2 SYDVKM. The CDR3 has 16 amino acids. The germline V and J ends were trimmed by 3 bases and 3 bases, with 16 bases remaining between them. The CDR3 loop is CASSLEGTLATDTQYF. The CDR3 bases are TGTGCCAGCAGTTTGGAGGGGACCTTGGCGACAGATACGCAGTATTTT.

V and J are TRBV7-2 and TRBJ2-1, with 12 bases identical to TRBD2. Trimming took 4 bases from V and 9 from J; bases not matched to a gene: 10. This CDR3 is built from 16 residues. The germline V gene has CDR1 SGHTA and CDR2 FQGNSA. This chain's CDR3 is CASSSDLAGGQSEQFF. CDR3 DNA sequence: TGTGCCAGCAGCTCAGACCTAGCGGGAGGGCAAAGTGAGCAGTTCTTC.

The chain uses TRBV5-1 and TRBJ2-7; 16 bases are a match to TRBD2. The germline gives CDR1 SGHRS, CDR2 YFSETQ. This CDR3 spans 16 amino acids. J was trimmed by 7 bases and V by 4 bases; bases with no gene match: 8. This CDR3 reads CASSPEPGLAGGEQYV. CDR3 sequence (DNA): TGCGCCAGCAGCCCGGAGCCGGGACTAGCGGGGGGGGAGCAGTACGTC.

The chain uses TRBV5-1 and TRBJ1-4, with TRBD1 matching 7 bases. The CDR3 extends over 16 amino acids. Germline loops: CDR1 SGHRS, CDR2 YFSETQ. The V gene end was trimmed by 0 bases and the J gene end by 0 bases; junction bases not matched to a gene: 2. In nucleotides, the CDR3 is TGCGCCAGCAGCTTGGAGGGGGCGGCAACTAATGAAAAACTGTTTTTT. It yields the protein CASSLEGAATNEKLFF.

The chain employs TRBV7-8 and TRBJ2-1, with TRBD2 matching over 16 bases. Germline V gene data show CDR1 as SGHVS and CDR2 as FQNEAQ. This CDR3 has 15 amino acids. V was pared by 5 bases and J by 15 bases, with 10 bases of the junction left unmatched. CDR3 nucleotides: TGTGCCAGCAGCACGGGACTAGCGGGAGGGTCGCCGCCGTTCTTC. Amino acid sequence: CASSTGLAGGSPPFF.

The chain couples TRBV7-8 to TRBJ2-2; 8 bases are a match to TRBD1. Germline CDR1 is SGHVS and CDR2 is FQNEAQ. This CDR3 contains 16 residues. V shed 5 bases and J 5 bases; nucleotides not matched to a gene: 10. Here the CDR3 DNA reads TGTGCCAGCAGCCACCACGGACAGGGTAGAACCGGGGAGCTGTTTTTT. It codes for CASSHHGQGRTGELFF. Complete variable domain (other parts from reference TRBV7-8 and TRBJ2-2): GAGVSQSPRYKVAKRGQDVALRCDPISGHVSLFWYQQALGQGPEFLTYFQNEAQLDKSGLPSDRFFAERPEGSVSTLKIQRTQQEDSAVYLCASSHHGQGRTGELFFGEGSRLTVL.